One T cell receptor (beta chain) is described in this entry. This specimen comes from a study of T cell responses to AZD1222 COVID-19 vaccine. This table comes from immunoSEQ multiplex PCR, and its TCRdb copy is limited to in-frame clones, with some not included. The data show about 120,000 clones, 75% to 95% seen once. The sample was peripheral blood, taken on day 0 of AZD1222 vaccination. The TCR was taken from an adult in good health.

The CDR3 here is CASSLKAAGAHF. CDR3 sequence (DNA): TGTGCCAGCAGTTTAAAGGCAGCAGGGGCCCACTTT. This rearrangement joins TRBV28 to TRBJ1-6; a weak D match, TRBD1 (6 bases). V was trimmed by 2 bases and J by 18 bases, leaving 14 bases between them. There are 12 residues in the CDR3. Germline V CDR1 and CDR2: MDHEN, SYDVKM.